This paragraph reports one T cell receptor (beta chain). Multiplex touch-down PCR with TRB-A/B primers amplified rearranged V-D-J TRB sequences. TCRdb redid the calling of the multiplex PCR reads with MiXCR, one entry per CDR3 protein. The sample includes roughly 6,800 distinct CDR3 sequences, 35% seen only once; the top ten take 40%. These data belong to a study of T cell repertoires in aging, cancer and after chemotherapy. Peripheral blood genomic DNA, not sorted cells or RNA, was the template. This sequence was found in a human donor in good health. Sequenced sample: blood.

The CDR3 loop reads CATSRDFSTSTDTQYF. CDR3 DNA sequence: TGTGCCACCTCCCGGGACTTTTCTACAAGCACAGATACGCAGTATTTT. J is TRBJ2-3 and V is TRBV24-1; maybe TRBD2 (6 bases). Germline CDR1 reads KGHDR; CDR2 reads SFDVKD. The germline V and J ends were trimmed by 9 bases and 0 bases, with 18 bases remaining between them. There are 16 residues in the CDR3.